This section outlines one T cell receptor beta chain sequence together with its context. Sample treatment: therapeutic diphenylcyclopropenone sensitization with weekly scalp DPC. This entry belongs to a study of human T cells and chemical hapten exposure. Attachment of unique molecular identifiers to individual cDNA molecules was performed in the library. TCRdb reprocessed the reads with MiXCR, giving one entry per CDR3 protein. Among approximately 4,100 distinct CDR3 sequences, around 49% were seen once, and the ten largest hold approximately 3.5%. The V end lost 3 bases, the J end lost 8 bases, and 10 bases lay between the germline ends. The CDR3 is made up of 13 amino acids. Per germline, CDR1 LGHDT and CDR2 YNNKEL (reference sequence).

V gene TRBV3-1 combines with J gene TRBJ2-2, with D unresolved. The source was whole blood, collected before DPC sensitization or 2, 6, or about 24 weeks after (not recorded which). The TCR originated in an adult with alopecia areata. Some clones in this sample may be carry-over from other donors' samples. This table probably holds off-target reads from a library built for another chain. For the CDR3, the DNA is TGTGCCAGCAGCCAGAGGAACTCGGGGGAGCTGTTTTTT. This encodes CASSQRNSGELFF.